What follows is one TCR beta chain and its context. The antigen remains unidentified. These data belong to a study of T cell clonotyping in hematopoietic cell transplantation. Study results and caveats: At the given depth, recipient repertoires were over 97% de novo clonotypes. Higher Inverse Simpson Index values in graft donor and pretransplant recipient predicted broader posttransplant TCR diversity. After transplant, recipient diversity fell while pathologically expanded clonotypes grew through day 180. CD4 and CD8 repertoire contributions could not be separated without sorting.

The method was immunoSEQ multiplex PCR; TCRdb's version includes in-frame clones alone and lacks a portion of them. The repertoire has approximately 10,000 clones, 75% to 90% of them found once; the top ten carry nearly 4%. This clonotype was sampled from a human donor who either received an allogeneic hematopoietic cell transplant for a myeloid malignancy or was a related donor (not recorded which). Some clones in this sample may be carry-over from other donors' samples. Sample: peripheral blood mononuclear cells.

The CDR3 loop is CASSSGQVGWETQYF. CDR3 DNA sequence: TGCGCCAGCAGCTCAGGACAGGTGGGGTGGGAGACCCAGTACTTC. The chain carries TRBV4-3 and TRBJ2-5, with 7 bases matching TRBD1. This CDR3 spans 15 amino acids. The V gene end was trimmed by 5 bases and the J gene end by 5 bases; junction bases not matched to a gene: 11. Germline CDR1 LGHNA, CDR2 YSLEER.